The clone carrying this T cell receptor (beta chain) was recorded once. The junction departs from the called germline gene at one end, perhaps through a read error. The data originate from a study of T-cell memory formation after mild COVID-19. The germline V gene encodes CDR1 MGHRA and CDR2 YSYEKL. This CDR3 comprises 18 residues. TCRdb redid the calling of the 5' RACE reads with MiXCR, one entry per CDR3 protein. This table holds fewer than 500,000 distinct CDR3 sequences, 20% to 25% found once. The sample consisted of PBMCs or a T cell subset sorted from them (not recorded which). This chain links TRBV4-1 with TRBJ1-4; 7 nucleotides agree with TRBD1. The TCR comes from an adult woman who had mild COVID-19 (a few samples of this study predate the infection). Cell type and time point are not known. The CDR3 DNA reads TGCGCTAGCAGACAACTACCGGGACAGACATCAACTAATGAAAAACTGTTTTTT. Translation: CASRQLPGQTSTNEKLFF.